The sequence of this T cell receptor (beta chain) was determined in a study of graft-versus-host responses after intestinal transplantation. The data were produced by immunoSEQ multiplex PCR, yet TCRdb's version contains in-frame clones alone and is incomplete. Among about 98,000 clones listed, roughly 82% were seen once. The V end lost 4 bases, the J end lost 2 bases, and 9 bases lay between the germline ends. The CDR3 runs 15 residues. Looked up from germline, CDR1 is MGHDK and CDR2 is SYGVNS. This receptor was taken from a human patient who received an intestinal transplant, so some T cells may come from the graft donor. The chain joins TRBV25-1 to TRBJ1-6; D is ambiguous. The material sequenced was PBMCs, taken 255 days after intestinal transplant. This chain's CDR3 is CASSAGVAYNSPLHF. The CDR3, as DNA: TGTGCCAGCAGTGCTGGGGTCGCCTATAATTCACCCCTCCACTTT.